These 17 T cell receptor beta chains came from one sample sequenced in a study of tumor and adjacent non-tumor tissue in lung cancer. A modified ARM-PCR protocol with three rounds of nested PCR amplified TCRbeta. Each CDR3 protein is one row after TCRdb ran MiXCR on the multiplex PCR reads. The sample lists 120,000 or so distinct CDR3 sequences, approximately 84% occurring once. The template was RNA from unsorted bulk tissue. The sample was lung tumor tissue. The receptors were gathered from a man in his 70s with non-small cell lung cancer.

The gene calls are TRBV6-5 and TRBJ1-2; D not resolved. The germline gives CDR1 MNHEY, CDR2 SVGAGI. The CDR3 has 15 residues. The germline V and J ends were trimmed by 0 bases and 4 bases, with 12 bases remaining between them. The DNA for the CDR3 is TGTGCCAGCAGTTACTCCAAAGACGTTACCTATGGCTACACCTTC. Amino acids: CASSYSKDVTYGYTF.

A single count supports this clonotype. One junction end does not reproduce the germline sequence, and a read error may be involved. V and J are TRBV11-2 and TRBJ1-3, with D tentatively TRBD1 (5 bases). Germline V gives CDR1 SGHAT, CDR2 FQNNGV. The CDR3 runs 15 residues. CDR3 sequence (DNA): TGTGCTAGCAGCTCCAGCTGGGACTCTGAAAACACCATATATTTT. Amino acid sequence: CASSSSWDSENTIYF.

With regard to this clonotype: The junction departs from germline at one end; a sequencing error may be responsible. The chain links TRBV29-1 to TRBJ2-5; D possibly corresponds to TRBD1 (6 bases). Germline V gene lookup returns CDR1 SQVTM and CDR2 ANQGSEA. The CDR3 is 16 residues long. DNA for the CDR3: TGCAGAGCCAAGCCCTACCTTCAGACAGGTCAAGAGTCCCAGTACTTC. Its translation: CRAKPYLQTGQESQYF.

On this clonotype itself: Since a much larger clone is just one base distant, this may be a read error. The gene calls are TRBV7-9 and TRBJ2-7, with D perhaps matching TRBD1 (5 bases). The CDR3 consists of 14 residues. V was pared by 5 bases and J by 4 bases, with 15 bases between. CDR1 SEHNR and CDR2 FQNEAQ come from the germline V gene (reference sequence). CDR3: CASSSSGHQYEQYF. DNA of the CDR3: TGTGCCAGCAGCAGTTCAGGGCACCAATACGAGCAGTACTTC.

Regarding this clonotype: Because the CDR3's place on the DNA is in doubt, the DNA is left out and the CDR3 is given as listed by TCRdb. This chain uses TRBV11-2 with TRBJ2-3; no check of the table's D call, TRBD1, against the DNA was made. The CDR3 adds up to 14 amino acids, both ends counted. Germline CDR1 is SGHAT and CDR2 is FQNNGV. The CDR3 sequence: CASSLTPGSIRSIF.

Worth noting for this clonotype: A much larger clone lies a single base off, so this may be a read error. This sequence joins TRBV10-3 and TRBJ2-5; TRBD1 or TRBD2 may be the D gene (5 bases each). Germline CDR1 reads ENHRY; CDR2 reads SYGVKD. The CDR3 has 14 amino acids. The CDR3 sequence is CAISPGRIQEIQYF. CDR3 DNA: TGTGCCATCAGTCCGGGACGTATTCAAGAGATCCAGTACTTC.

On this clonotype itself: One end of the junction is discordant with germline, which a read error may explain. The J gene is TRBJ2-2, the V gene TRBV10-3; D unclear. This CDR3 contains 16 residues. Germline assignment: CDR1 ENHRY and CDR2 SYGVKD. As DNA, the CDR3 is TGTGCCATCATTGAGGATGGCAGAAGGAACACCGGGGAGCTGTTTTTT. Translation gives CAIIEDGRRNTGELFF.

In this sample, this clonotype turned up once. Sequence at one end of the junction differs from germline and may be a read error. The chain is built from TRBV10-2 and TRBJ2-5; weak D call: TRBD2 (6 bases). This CDR3 region has 16 residues. The germline gives CDR1 WSHSY, CDR2 SAAADI. The CDR3 DNA is TGTGCCACCCAGGGAGGTGCAACGAGGGGTAGGGAGACCCATTACTTC. Protein sequence: CATQGGATRGRETHYF.

As to this clonotype: Because the CDR3 is missing its conserved closing phenylalanine or tryptophan, this is likely a read error. The V call is TRBV6-5, the J call TRBJ1-2; possible D gene TRBD1, 6 bases. V was cut by 5 bases and J by 5 bases, with 18 bases left in between. Germline-derived CDR1 and CDR2 are MNHEY and SVGAGI. This CDR3 is 15 amino acids long. The CDR3 is CASSVTGMGAYGYTL. CDR3 sequence (DNA): TGTGCCAGCAGTGTTACAGGGATGGGTGCTTATGGCTACACCTTA.

A remark on this clonotype: The junction differs from germline at one of its ends, possibly a read error. J is TRBJ2-7 and V is TRBV12-3 or TRBV12-4; D might be TRBD1 (6 bases). There are 15 residues in the CDR3. The CDR3 nucleotides are TGTGCCGGCAGTACCTTGACAGGAAGACCCTACGAGCAGTATTTC. Residues: CAGSTLTGRPYEQYF.

Details on this clonotype: A junction end diverges from the germline sequence, so it may reflect a read error. The chain employs TRBV5-1 and TRBJ1-2; D remains unclear. CDR1 SGHRS and CDR2 YFSETQ come from the germline V gene. The length of the CDR3 is 15 residues. CDR3 DNA: TGCGCCAGCAGCTCCGGGAGAACCAAGAACTATGGCTGCACCTTC. Protein product: CASSSGRTKNYGCTF.

Remarks on this clonotype: The CDR3 does not close with the conserved phenylalanine or tryptophan, likely indicating a read error. The chain recombines TRBV11-2 with TRBJ2-1; TRBD2 might be the D (6 bases). CDR3 length: 18 residues. Germline CDR1 and CDR2: SGHAT and FQNNGV. The CDR3: CAISLHVRDWASYNDQFL. The CDR3 DNA reads as TGTGCCATCAGCTTACATGTGCGGGACTGGGCCTCCTACAATGATCAGTTCCTC.

Note on this clonotype: A read error may account for a junction end that differs from germline. The chain carries TRBV6-1 and TRBJ1-1; D gene ambiguous. The CDR3 sequence is 15 residues long. The germline CDR1 and CDR2 sequences are MNHNS and SASEGT. The CDR3 sequence: CASRVRRNLHTKAFF. CDR3 coding DNA: TGTGCCAGCCGTGTACGAAGGAACTTGCACACTAAAGCTTTCTTT.

On this clonotype: A read error may produce the germline difference seen at one junction end. CDR3 amino acids: CARSETSGYEQYF. CDR3 nucleotide sequence: TGCGCCAGGAGTGAGACTAGCGGGTATGAGCAGTACTTC. The chain links TRBV10-2 to TRBJ2-7; 10 bases align to TRBD2. The germline gives CDR1 WSHSY, CDR2 SAAADI. The CDR3 length is 13 residues.

In regard to this clonotype: Germline is not matched at one junction end, which may reflect a read error. The chain links TRBV4-2 to TRBJ2-7; TRBD1 aligns across 8 bases. There are 14 residues in the CDR3. Germline V gene sequence: CDR1 LGHNA, CDR2 YNFKEQ. This CDR3 is CASNQGQGLCEQYF. The CDR3 bases are TGTGCCAGCAACCAAGGACAGGGTCTCTGCGAGCAGTATTTC.

With respect to this clonotype: Sequence at one end of the junction differs from germline and may be a read error. The gene calls are TRBV11-2 and TRBJ2-1; maybe TRBD2 (5 bases). CDR1 SGHAT and CDR2 FQNNGV come from the germline V gene. The length of the CDR3 is 11 residues. The CDR3 loop is CVSTPGNERFF. The CDR3 DNA is TGTGTCAGCACCCCGGGCAATGAGCGGTTTTTC.

A note on this clonotype: In this CDR3 the conserved last residue, phenylalanine or tryptophan, is missing, so a read error is likely. The gene calls are TRBV13 and TRBJ2-2, with 8 bases lining up with TRBD1. The length of the CDR3 is 16 residues. CDR1 and CDR2 from the germline V gene are PRHDT and FYEKMQ (reference sequence). This CDR3 reads CTSNLGTGSVTGELFS. For the CDR3, the DNA is TGTACCAGCAACTTAGGGACAGGTTCGGTCACCGGGGAGCTGTTTTCT.